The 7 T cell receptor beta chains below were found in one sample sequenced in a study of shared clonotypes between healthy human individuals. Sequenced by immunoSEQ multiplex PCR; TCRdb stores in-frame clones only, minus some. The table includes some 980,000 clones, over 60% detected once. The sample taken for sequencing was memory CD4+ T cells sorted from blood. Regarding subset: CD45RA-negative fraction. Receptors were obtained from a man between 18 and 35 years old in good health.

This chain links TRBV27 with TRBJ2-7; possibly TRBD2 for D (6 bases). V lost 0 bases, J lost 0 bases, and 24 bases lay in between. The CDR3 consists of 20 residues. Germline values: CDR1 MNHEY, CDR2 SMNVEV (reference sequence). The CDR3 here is CASSLSKLATRAHSSYEQYF. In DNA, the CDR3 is TGTGCCAGCAGTTTATCGAAGCTAGCGACCAGGGCCCATAGCTCCTACGAGCAGTACTTC.

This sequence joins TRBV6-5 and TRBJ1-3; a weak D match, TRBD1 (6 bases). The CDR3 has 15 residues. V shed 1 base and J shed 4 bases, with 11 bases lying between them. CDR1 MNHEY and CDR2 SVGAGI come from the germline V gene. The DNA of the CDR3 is TGTGCCAGCAGTTACTGGGGGGCTGGAGGAAACACCATATATTTT. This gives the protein CASSYWGAGGNTIYF.

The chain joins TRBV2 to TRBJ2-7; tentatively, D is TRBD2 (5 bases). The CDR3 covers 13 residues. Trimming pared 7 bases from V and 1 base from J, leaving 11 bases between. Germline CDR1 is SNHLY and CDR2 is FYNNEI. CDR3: CASNLLGSYEQYF. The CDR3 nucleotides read TGTGCCAGCAATCTACTAGGTTCCTACGAGCAGTACTTC.

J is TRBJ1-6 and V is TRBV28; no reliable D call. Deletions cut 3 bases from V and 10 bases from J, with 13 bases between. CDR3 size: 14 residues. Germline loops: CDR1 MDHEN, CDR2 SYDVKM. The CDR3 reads CASSLGRESSPLHF. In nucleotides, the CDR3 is TGTGCCAGCAGTTTGGGGAGGGAAAGCTCACCCCTCCACTTT.

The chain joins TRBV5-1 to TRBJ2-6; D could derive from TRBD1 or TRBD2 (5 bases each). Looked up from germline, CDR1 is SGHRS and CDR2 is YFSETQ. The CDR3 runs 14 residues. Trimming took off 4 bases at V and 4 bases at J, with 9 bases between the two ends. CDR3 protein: CASSPGTGANVLTF. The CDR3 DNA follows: TGCGCCAGCAGCCCTGGGACCGGGGCCAACGTCCTGACTTTC. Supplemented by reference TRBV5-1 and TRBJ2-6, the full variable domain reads KAGVTQTPRYLIKTRGQQVTLSCSPISGHRSVSWYQQTPGQGLQFLFEYFSETQRNKGNFPGRFSGRQFSNSRSEMNVSTLELGDSALYLCASSPGTGANVLTFGAGSRLTVL.

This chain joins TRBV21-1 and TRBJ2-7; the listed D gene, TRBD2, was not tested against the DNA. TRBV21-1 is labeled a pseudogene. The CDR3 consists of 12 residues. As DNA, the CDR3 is TGTGCCAGCAGAGGGAGAAGCTACGAGCAGTACTTC. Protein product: CASRGRSYEQYF.

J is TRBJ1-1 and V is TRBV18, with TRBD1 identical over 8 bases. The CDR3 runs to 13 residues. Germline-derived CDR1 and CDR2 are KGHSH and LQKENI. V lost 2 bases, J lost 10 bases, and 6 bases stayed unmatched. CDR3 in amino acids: CASSPKQGGRAFF. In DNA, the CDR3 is TGTGCCAGCTCACCAAAACAGGGGGGTCGAGCTTTCTTT.